The entry that follows covers one T cell receptor beta chain sequence. Assay used: immunoSEQ multiplex PCR; TCRdb lists only in-frame clones, some missing. The table includes approximately 73,000 clones, 90% to 95% detected once. The sample belongs to a study of T cell changes during pregnancy in multiple sclerosis. The J segment lost 5 bases and the V segment lost 1 base, leaving 9 bases of the junction unmatched. Germline CDR1 SGHRS, CDR2 YFSETQ. The CDR3 extends over 16 amino acids. Sequencing used CD4+ T cells from peripheral blood mononuclear cells, obtained before pregnancy. The sequence was collected from a female donor with multiple sclerosis, enrolled in a pregnancy study. This chain uses TRBV5-1 with TRBJ1-5; TRBD1 agrees at 7 bases. CDR3 residues: CASSLTQGPRYQPQHF. For the CDR3, the DNA is TGCGCCAGCAGCTTGACACAGGGGCCGAGATATCAGCCCCAGCATTTT.